This TCR beta chain was found in a study of blood T cell repertoires in COVID-19. About the study: Material from acute and convalescent COVID-19 was sourced from the United States, Italy and Spain. The cDNA or gDNA used as material had been derived from T cells, B-cell-depleted T cells, or PBMCs.

TCRdb's table, derived via immunoSEQ multiplex PCR, lists solely in-frame clones and lacks some. Of about 410,000 clones in the sample, 89% were seen once. With V trimmed by 3 bases and J by 5 bases, 4 bases remained unmatched. The CDR3 length is 14 residues. Germline CDR1 SEHNR, CDR2 FQNEAQ (reference sequence). Seattle participants joined during active infection and were tracked over time. Comment on this clone: Other DNA sequences in the sample encode the same CDR3.

This chain links TRBV7-9 with TRBJ1-1, with TRBD1 identical over 9 bases. Sequenced input: peripheral blood. The receptor comes from a woman aged 40 to 50 with COVID-19, enrolled during active disease. The chain's CDR3 is CASSLATGGTEAFF. CDR3 bases: TGTGCCAGCAGCTTGGCGACAGGGGGGACTGAAGCTTTCTTT.